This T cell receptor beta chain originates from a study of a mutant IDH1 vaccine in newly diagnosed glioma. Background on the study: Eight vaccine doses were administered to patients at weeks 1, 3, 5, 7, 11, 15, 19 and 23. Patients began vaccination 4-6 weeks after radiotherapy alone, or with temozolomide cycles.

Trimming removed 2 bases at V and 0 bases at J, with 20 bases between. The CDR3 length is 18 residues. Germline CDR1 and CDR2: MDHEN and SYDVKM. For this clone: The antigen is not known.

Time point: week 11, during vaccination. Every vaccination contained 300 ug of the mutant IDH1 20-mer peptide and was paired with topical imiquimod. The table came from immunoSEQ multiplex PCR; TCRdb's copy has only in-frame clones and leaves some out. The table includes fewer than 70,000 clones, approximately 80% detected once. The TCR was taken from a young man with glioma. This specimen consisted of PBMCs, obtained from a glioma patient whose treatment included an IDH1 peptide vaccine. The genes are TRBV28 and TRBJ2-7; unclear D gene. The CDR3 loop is CASSLDTLLDTSSYEQYF. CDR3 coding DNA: TGTGCCAGCAGTTTAGATACGTTGTTAGACACCAGCTCCTACGAGCAGTACTTC.